Listed here are 5 T cell receptor beta chains from one sample, sequenced in a study of blood T cell repertoires in COVID-19. Sequencing used immunoSEQ multiplex PCR; TCRdb keeps in-frame clones, though not all of them. Found here are roughly 150,000 clones, around 79% of them singletons; the top ten hold roughly 8.6%. The sample comprised peripheral blood. The source of these receptors is a man aged 45-60 years with active or convalescent COVID-19.

This chain connects TRBV29-1 to TRBJ2-7, with D unclear. CDR3 size: 13 residues. V shed 5 bases and J shed 4 bases, with 15 bases lying between them. Looked up from germline, CDR1 is SQVTM and CDR2 is ANQGSEA. The CDR3: CSVFLETDYEQYF. CDR3 nucleotides: TGCAGCGTTTTCCTCGAAACTGATTACGAGCAGTACTTC.

The chain combines TRBV19 with TRBJ1-2; TRBD1 is a possible D gene (6 bases). The V end lost 1 base, the J end lost 4 bases, and 10 bases lay between the germline ends. Germline V gives CDR1 LNHDA, CDR2 SQIVND (reference sequence). The CDR3 totals 14 residues. In nucleotides, the CDR3 is TGTGCCAGTAGTATAGCAGGGGCTGCCTATGGCTACACCTTC. It yields the protein CASSIAGAAYGYTF.

CDR3 sequence: CASSLGGTGYTGELFF. The CDR3 DNA reads TGTGCCAGCAGCTTAGGAGGGACAGGGTACACCGGGGAGCTGTTTTTT. This chain links TRBV7-8 with TRBJ2-2; TRBD1 matches 9 bases. V was clipped by 1 base and J by 3 bases; unmatched bases: 3. Germline V gives CDR1 SGHVS, CDR2 FQNEAQ. CDR3 length equals 16 residues. Drawing the rest from reference TRBV7-8 and TRBJ2-2, the complete variable domain is GAGVSQSPRYKVAKRGQDVALRCDPISGHVSLFWYQQALGQGPEFLTYFQNEAQLDKSGLPSDRFFAERPEGSVSTLKIQRTQQEDSAVYLCASSLGGTGYTGELFFGEGSRLTVL.

The chain has TRBV7-8 and TRBJ2-6, with a tentative D call TRBD2 (5 bases). V was clipped by 2 bases and J by 2 bases, with 7 bases between them. Germline lookup yields CDR1 SGHVS and CDR2 FQNEAQ. The CDR3 is 15 residues long. CDR3 bases: TGTGCCAGCAGCTTACTAGCTCCTGGGGCCAACGTCCTGACTTTC. It encodes CASSLLAPGANVLTF.

V and J are TRBV3-1 (or the pseudogene TRBV3-2) and TRBJ2-7; TRBD1 matches 7 bases. V lost 4 bases, J lost 0 bases, and 9 bases stayed unmatched. Germline assignment: CDR1 LGHDT and CDR2 YNNKEL (reference sequence). This CDR3 region has 16 residues. The CDR3 bases are TGTGCCAGCAGCCCCATATCCGGGACAGCCTCCTACGAGCAGTACTTC. Translated, it gives CASSPISGTASYEQYF.